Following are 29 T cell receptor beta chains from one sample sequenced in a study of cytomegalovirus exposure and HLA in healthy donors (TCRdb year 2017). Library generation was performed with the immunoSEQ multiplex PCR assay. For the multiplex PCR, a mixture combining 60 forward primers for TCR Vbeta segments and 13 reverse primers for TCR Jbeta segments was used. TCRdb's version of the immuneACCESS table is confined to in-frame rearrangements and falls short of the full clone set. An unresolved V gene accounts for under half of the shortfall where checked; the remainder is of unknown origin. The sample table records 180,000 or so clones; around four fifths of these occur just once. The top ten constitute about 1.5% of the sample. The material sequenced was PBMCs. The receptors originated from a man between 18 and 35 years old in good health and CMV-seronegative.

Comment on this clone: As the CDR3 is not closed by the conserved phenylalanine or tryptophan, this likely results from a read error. CDR3: CASSLASQVRGGYTV. Written as DNA, the CDR3 is TGTGCCAGCAGCTTAGCGTCGCAGGTTAGGGGTGGCTACACCGTC. The chain uses TRBV7-2 and TRBJ1-2, with TRBD1 as a possible D gene (5 bases). The CDR3 covers 15 residues. The V gene's germline CDR1 is SGHTA and CDR2 FQGNSA. The V end lost 0 bases, the J end lost 7 bases, and 15 bases lay between the germline ends.

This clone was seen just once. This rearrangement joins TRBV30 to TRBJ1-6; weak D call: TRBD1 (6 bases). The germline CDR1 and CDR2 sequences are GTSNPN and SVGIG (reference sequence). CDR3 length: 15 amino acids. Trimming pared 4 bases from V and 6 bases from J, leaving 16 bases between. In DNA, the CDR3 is TGTGCCTGGAAACCTCCGACAGGAATTAATTCACCCCTCCACTTT. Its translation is CAWKPPTGINSPLHF.

The CDR3 DNA reads TGTGCCTGGATAGCGGCGCATGCTTTCTCCTACAATGAGCAGTTCTTC. It yields the protein CAWIAAHAFSYNEQFF. The chain joins TRBV30 to TRBJ2-1; possibly TRBD2 for D (6 bases). The CDR3 runs to 16 residues. V shed 4 bases and J shed 0 bases, with 16 bases lying between them. The germline V gene encodes CDR1 GTSNPN and CDR2 SVGIG (reference sequence).

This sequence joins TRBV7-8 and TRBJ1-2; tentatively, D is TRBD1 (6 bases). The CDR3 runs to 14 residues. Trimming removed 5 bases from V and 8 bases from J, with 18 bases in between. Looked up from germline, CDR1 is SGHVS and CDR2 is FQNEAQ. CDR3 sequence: CASSRQVGTRGYTF. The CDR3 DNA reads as TGTGCCAGCAGCCGACAGGTTGGCACGAGGGGCTACACCTTC.

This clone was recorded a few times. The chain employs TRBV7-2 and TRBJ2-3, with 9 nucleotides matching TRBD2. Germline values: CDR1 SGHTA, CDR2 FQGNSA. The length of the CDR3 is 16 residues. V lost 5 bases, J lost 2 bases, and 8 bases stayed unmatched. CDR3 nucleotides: TGTGCCAGCAGCCTAACCGGGACTAGCCTCACAGATACGCAGTATTTT. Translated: CASSLTGTSLTDTQYF.

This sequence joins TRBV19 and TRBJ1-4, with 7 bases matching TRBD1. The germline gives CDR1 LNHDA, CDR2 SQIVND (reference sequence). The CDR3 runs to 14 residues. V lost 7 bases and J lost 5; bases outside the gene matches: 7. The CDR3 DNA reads TGTGCCAGTAAGAGGGGGACAGAGAATGAAAAACTGTTTTTT. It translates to CASKRGTENEKLFF.

The CDR3 DNA is TGTGCCAGCAGCAAGGGACCCCATAGTGAAGCGGGAGTGGGCACAGATACGCAGTATTTT. Amino acid sequence: CASSKGPHSEAGVGTDTQYF. The J gene is TRBJ2-3, the V gene TRBV21-1; the table's D call of TRBD2 was not tested on the DNA. TRBV21-1 is designated a pseudogene. The CDR3 loop spans 20 amino acids.

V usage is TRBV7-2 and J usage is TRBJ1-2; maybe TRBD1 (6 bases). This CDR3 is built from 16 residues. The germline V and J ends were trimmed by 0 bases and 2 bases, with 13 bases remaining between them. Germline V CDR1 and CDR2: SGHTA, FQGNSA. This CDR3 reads CASSLARGAGNYGYTF. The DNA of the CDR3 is TGTGCCAGCAGCTTAGCGCGGGGGGCCGGGAACTATGGCTACACCTTC.

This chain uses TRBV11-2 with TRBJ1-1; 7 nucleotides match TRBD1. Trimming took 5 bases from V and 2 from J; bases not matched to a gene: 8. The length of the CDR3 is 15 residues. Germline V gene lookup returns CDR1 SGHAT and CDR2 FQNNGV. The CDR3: CASSARQGPNTEAFF. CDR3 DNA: TGTGCCAGCAGCGCCCGACAGGGACCAAACACTGAAGCTTTCTTT.

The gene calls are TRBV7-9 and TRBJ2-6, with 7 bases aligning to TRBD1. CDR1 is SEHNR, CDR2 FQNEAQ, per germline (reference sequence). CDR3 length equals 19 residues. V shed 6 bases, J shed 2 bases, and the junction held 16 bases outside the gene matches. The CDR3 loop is CASSATNRDSPAGANVLTF. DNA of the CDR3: TGTGCCAGCAGTGCCACAAACAGGGACAGTCCTGCTGGGGCCAACGTCCTGACTTTC.

CDR3 in DNA: TGTGCCTGGAGTGTAAACAGGGGTTGGGAAAAACTGTTTTTT. This gives the protein CAWSVNRGWEKLFF. The chain has TRBV30 and TRBJ1-4; 7 positions agree with TRBD1. V gave up 0 bases and J gave up 8 bases; unmatched junction bases: 6. Germline V gene sequence: CDR1 GTSNPN, CDR2 SVGIG (reference sequence). The length of the CDR3 is 14 residues.

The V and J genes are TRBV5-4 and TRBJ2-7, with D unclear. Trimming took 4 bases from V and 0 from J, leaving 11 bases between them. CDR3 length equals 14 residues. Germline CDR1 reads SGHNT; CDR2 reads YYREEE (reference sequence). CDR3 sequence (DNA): TGTGCCAGCAGCCAAGCGCTTAGCTCCTACGAGCAGTACTTC. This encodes CASSQALSSYEQYF.

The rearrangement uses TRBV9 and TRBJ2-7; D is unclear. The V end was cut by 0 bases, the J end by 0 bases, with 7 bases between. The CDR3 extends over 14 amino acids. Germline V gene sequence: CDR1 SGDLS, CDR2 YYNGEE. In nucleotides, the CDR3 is TGTGCCAGCAGCGTAGGCGAGCTCTCCTACGAGCAGTACTTC. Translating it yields CASSVGELSYEQYF.

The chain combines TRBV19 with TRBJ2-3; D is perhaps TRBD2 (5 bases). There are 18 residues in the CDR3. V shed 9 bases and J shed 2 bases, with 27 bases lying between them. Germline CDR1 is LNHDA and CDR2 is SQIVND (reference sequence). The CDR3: CASKPSFTRMQTTDTQYF. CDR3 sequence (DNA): TGTGCCAGCAAACCTAGCTTTACTAGGATGCAAACCACAGATACGCAGTATTTT.

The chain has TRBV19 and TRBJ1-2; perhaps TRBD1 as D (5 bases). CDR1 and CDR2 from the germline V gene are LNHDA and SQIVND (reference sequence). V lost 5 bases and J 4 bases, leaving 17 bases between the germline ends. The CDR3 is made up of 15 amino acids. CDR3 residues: CASSQAPEGIYGYTF. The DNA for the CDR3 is TGTGCCAGTAGTCAAGCCCCGGAGGGGATCTATGGCTACACCTTC.

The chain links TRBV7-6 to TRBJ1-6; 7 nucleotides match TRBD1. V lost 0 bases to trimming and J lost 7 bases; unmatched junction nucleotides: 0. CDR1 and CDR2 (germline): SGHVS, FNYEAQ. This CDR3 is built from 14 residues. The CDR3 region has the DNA TGTGCCAGCAGCTTAGCGACAGGGAATTCACCCCTCCACTTT. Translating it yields CASSLATGNSPLHF.

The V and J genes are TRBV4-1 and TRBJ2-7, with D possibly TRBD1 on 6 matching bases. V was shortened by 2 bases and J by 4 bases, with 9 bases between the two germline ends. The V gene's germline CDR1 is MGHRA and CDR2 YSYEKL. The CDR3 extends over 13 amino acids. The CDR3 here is CASSQMQGYEQYF. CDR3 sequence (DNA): TGCGCCAGCAGCCAAATGCAGGGGTACGAGCAGTACTTC.

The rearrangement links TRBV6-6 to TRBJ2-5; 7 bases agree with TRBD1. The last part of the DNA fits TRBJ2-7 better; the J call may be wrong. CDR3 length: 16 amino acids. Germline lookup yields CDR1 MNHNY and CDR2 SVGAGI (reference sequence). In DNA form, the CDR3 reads TGTGCCAGCAGTTACCCAGTGACAGGGAGTCCCTACGAGCAGTACTTC. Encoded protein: CASSYPVTGSPYEQYF.

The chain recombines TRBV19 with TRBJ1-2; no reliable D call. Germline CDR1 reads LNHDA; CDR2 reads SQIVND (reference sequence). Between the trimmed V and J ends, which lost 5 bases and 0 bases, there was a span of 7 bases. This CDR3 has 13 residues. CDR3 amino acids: CASSFRANYGYTF. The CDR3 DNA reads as TGTGCCAGTAGTTTCCGGGCTAACTATGGCTACACCTTC.

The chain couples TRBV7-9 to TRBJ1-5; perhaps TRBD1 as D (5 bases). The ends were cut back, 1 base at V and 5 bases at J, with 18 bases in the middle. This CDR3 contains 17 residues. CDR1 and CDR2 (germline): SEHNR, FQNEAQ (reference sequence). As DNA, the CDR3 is TGTGCCAGCAGCTTAGGTATAGGGGCTGGATGGGATCAGCCCCAGCATTTT. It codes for CASSLGIGAGWDQPQHF.

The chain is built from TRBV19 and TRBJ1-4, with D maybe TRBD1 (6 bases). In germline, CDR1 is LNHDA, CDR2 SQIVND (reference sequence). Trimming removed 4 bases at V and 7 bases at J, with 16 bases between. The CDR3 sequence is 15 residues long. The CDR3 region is CASSSRQAFSEKLFF. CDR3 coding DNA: TGTGCCAGTAGTAGTAGACAGGCCTTCTCTGAAAAACTGTTTTTT.

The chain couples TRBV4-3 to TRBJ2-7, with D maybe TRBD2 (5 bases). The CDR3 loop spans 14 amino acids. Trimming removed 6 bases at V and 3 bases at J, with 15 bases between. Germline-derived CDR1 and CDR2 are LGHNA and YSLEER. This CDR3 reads CASRRDYGDYEQYF. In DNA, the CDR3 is TGCGCCAGCAGACGAGATTACGGGGACTACGAGCAGTACTTC.

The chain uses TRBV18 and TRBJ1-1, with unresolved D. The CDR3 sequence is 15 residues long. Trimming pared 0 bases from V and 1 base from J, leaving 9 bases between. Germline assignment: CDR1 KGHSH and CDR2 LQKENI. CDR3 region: CASSPPAVRNTEAFF. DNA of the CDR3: TGTGCCAGCTCACCACCGGCCGTACGGAACACTGAAGCTTTCTTT.

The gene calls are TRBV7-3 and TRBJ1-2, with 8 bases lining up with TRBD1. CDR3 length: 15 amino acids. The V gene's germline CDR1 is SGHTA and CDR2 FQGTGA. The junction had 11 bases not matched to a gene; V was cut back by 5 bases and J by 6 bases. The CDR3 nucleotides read TGTGCCAGCAGCAAGAACAGGGGGGAAGTAGATGGCTACACCTTC. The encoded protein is CASSKNRGEVDGYTF.

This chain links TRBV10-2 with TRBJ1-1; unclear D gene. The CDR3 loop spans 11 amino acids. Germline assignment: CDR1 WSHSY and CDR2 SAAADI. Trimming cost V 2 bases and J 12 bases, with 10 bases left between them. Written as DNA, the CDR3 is TGCGCCAGCAGTGAGGGTAGTCTTCCTTTCTTT. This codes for CASSEGSLPFF.

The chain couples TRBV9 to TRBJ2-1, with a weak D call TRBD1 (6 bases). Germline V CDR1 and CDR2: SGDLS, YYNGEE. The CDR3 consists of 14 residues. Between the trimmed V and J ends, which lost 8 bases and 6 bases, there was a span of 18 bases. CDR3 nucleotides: TGTGCCAGTTCCCGGGCAGGGGCTCCCAATGAGCAGTTCTTC. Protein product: CASSRAGAPNEQFF.

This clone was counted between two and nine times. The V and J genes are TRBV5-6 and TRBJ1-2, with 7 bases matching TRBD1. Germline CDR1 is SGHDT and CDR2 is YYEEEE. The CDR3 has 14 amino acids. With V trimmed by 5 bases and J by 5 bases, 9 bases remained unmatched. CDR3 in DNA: TGTGCCAGCAGAAAACAGGGGCGTGAGTATGGCTACACCTTC. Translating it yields CASRKQGREYGYTF.

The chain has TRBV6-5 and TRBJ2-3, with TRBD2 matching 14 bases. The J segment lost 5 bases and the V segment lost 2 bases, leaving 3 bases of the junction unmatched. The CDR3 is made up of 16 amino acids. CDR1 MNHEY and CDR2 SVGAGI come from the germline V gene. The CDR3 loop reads CASSYRLAGGVDTQYF. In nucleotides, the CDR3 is TGTGCCAGCAGTTACAGACTAGCGGGAGGGGTAGATACGCAGTATTTT.

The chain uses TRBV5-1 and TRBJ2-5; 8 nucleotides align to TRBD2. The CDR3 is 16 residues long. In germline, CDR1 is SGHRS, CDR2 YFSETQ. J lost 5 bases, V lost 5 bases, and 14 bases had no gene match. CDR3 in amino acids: CASRVGSGGLLETQYF. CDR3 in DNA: TGCGCCAGCAGAGTGGGGAGCGGGGGCCTACTTGAGACCCAGTACTTC.